The entry that follows covers one T cell receptor (beta chain) sequence. This clone was observed at least ten times. Its antigen target is currently unknown. The CDR3 end lies 3 residues beyond the end of the read and is filled in from the germline J gene. This sample is part of a study of T cell clonality in common variable immunodeficiency (dated by TCRdb to between 2015 and 2016). Results the study describes overall, beyond this receptor: Compared with healthy controls, CVID subjects showed increased TCRbeta clonality (t-test p = 0.018), a feature most characteristic of about a third of subjects. Fewer deletions and N-nucleotide insertions were reportedly observed in CVID TCRbeta sequences, and highly modified clones with 13 or more V deletions were reportedly absent from CVID TCRbeta sequences. According to the authors, figuring out what caused the increased clonality in CVID would require sequencing the repertoires of T cell subpopulations. Although equal DNA input was used, an average of approximately 82,000 unique sequences per sample was obtained for controls, compared with approximately 32,000 for CVID samples. Fewer TCRbeta clones were shared among CVID subjects than among healthy controls (p < 0.0001). Differences among patients in the CVID cohort limited the correlations between repertoire features and clinical complications.

V gives up 0 bases and J gives up 5 bases, and the segment between their germline ends measures 10 bases. Measured from the cysteine to the phenylalanine, the CDR3 is 13 residues long. The DNA shown is the part of the CDR3 that was read: 30 bases, in frame from base 1. CDR1 and CDR2 were assigned from the germline V gene (reference sequence) as DFQATT and SNEGSKA. Both CVID patients and healthy controls were predominantly of Caucasian heritage. Heparinized peripheral whole blood samples of about 4.5 to 9 ml were collected from each donor. TCRbeta CDR3 repertoires were sequenced from genomic DNA of adults with common variable immune deficiency (CVID) and healthy adult controls. A total of approximately 22 healthy adult volunteers (about 12 female and some 10 male; age range about 20 to 70 years, mean age around 35) were included in the control group. Diluted blood was density-centrifuged over Hypaque 1077 or Ficoll-Paque to isolate peripheral blood mononuclear cells. Unsorted mononuclear cells served as the source of genomic DNA, which was extracted either by Qiagen column purification or by a centrifugation-based method.

For sequencing, equivalent amounts of genomic DNA were input from CVID and control samples. For every sample, a 60 bp segment covering the rearranged TCRbeta CDR3 region was amplified and then sequenced. The immunoSEQ assay, a bias-corrected multiplex PCR combined with high-throughput sequencing, was used to amplify TCRbeta. As for how the authors treated the data: Each unique nucleotide sequence was treated as a clone and annotated with V, D and J genes, copy number and frequency. Sequences were labeled productive if in frame, and non-productive if out of frame or containing stop codons. As previously described, clonality was computed from Shannon's entropy. The predicted amino acid sequences of productive clones were used to derive mean CDR3 Kyte-Doolittle hydropathy. Hierarchical clustering of scaled V gene usage was performed with the R hclust function using Manhattan distance and complete linkage. Sharing of clones by CDR3 amino acid sequence was evaluated through resampling of 12 repertoires per group over 100 rounds. The repertoires were screened for roughly 70 published EBV-specific TCRbeta sequences and roughly 250 published CMV-specific TCRbeta sequences. A couple of CVID samples yielding fewer than 10,000 sequences were excluded from analysis, leaving fewer than 50 CVID repertoires. As stored in TCRdb, this immuneACCESS dataset retains in-frame rearrangements with V and J assigned. A fraction of the clones does not appear; measured against another copy, unresolved V genes explain less than half of the discrepancy, and the remainder lacks a known reason. V and J calls and clone size are those listed in that table; D and trimming were worked out from the DNA. This sample was tabulated with some 60,000 clones, among which there are no singletons. The ten biggest clones cover 1.5% to 2% of the sample.

Sequencing was performed on peripheral blood mononuclear cells. The chain is made from TRBV20-1 and TRBJ2-5; the D gene cannot be named for sure. The clonotype was recovered from a person aged 18 to 75 in good health. CDR3 DNA, as far as it was read: TGCAGTGCTAGAGATAGAATCGCGGAGACC. This codes for CSARDRIAET. In full, the CDR3 reads CSARDRIAETQYF.